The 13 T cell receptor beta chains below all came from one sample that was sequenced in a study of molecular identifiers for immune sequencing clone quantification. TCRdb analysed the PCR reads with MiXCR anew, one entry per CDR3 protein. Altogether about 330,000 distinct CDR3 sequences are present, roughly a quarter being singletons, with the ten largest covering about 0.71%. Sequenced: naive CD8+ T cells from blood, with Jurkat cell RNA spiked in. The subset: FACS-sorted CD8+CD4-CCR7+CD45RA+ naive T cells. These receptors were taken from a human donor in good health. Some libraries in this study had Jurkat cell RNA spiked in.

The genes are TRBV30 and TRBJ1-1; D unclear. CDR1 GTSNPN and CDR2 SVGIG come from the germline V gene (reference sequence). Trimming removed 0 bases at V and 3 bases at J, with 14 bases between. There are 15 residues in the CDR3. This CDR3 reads CAWSVPRVRYTEAFF. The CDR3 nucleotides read TGTGCCTGGAGTGTACCTCGGGTAAGGTACACTGAAGCTTTCTTT. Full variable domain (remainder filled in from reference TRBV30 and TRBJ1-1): SQTIHQWPATLVQPVGSPLSLECTVEGTSNPNLYWYRQAAGRGLQLLFYSVGIGQISSEVPQNLSASRPQDRQFILSSKKLLLSDSGFYLCAWSVPRVRYTEAFFGQGTRLTVV.

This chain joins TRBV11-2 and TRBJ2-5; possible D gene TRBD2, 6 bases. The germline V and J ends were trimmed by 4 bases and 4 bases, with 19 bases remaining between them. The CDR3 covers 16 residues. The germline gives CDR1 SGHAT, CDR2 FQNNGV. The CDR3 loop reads CASSSLEDYSGETQYF. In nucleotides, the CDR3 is TGTGCCAGCAGCTCTTTAGAGGACTACTCGGGAGAGACCCAGTACTTC.

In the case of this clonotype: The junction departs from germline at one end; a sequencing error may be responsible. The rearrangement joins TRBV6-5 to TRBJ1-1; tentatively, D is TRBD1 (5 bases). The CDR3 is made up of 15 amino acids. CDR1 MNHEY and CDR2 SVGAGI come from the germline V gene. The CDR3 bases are TGTGCCAGCAGTAACTCCAAAGGGGCGGATACTGAAGCTATCTTT. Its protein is CASSNSKGADTEAIF.

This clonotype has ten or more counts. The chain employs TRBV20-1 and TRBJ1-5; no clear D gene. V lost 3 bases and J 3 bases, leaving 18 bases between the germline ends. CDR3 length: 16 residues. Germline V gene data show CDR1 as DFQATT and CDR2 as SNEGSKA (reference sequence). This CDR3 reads CSASELRVSSNQPQHF. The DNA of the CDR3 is TGCAGTGCTAGTGAGTTGCGCGTCTCATCCAATCAGCCCCAGCATTTT.

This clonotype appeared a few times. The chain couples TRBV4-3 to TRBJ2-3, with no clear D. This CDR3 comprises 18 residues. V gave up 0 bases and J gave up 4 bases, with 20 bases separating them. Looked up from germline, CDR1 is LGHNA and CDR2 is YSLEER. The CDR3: CASSQEGATTLVADTQYF. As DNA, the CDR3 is TGCGCCAGCAGCCAAGAAGGCGCAACCACCTTGGTCGCAGATACGCAGTATTTT.

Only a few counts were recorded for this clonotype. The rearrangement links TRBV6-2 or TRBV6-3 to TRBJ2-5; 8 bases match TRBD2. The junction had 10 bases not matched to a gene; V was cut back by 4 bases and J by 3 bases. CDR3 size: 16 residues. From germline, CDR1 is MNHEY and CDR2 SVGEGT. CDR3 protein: CASSLTAPLAEETQYF. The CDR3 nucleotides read TGTGCCAGCAGTTTAACTGCGCCACTAGCGGAAGAGACCCAGTACTTC.

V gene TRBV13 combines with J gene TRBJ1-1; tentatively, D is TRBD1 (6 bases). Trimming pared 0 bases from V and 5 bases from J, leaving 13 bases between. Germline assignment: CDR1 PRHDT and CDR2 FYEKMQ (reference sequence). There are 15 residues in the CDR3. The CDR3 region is CASSLGGEGVTEAFF. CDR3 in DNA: TGTGCCAGCAGCTTAGGAGGTGAGGGGGTGACTGAAGCTTTCTTT.

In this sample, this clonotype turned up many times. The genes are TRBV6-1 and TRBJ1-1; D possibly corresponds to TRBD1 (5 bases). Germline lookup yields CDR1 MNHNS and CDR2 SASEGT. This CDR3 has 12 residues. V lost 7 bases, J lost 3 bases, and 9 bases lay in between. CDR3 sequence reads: CASKGPYTEAFF. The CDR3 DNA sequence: TGTGCCAGCAAGGGACCCTACACTGAAGCTTTCTTT.

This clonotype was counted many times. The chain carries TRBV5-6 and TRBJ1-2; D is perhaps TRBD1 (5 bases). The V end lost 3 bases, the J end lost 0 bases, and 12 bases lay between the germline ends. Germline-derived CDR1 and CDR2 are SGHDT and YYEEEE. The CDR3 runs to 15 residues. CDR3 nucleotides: TGTGCCAGCAGCTGGGGCACGGGACCTAACTATGGCTACACCTTC. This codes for CASSWGTGPNYGYTF.

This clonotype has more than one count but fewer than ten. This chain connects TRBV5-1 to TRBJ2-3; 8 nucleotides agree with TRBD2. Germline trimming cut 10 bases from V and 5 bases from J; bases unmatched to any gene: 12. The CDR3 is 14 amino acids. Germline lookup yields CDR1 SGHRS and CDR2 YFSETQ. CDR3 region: CARKTGGVEDTQYF. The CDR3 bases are TGCGCCCGCAAGACGGGGGGGGTAGAAGATACGCAGTATTTT.

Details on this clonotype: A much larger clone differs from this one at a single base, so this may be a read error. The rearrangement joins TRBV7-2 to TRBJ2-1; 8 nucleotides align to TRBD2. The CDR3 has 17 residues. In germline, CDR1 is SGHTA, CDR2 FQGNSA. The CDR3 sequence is CASSRGLAGPSWHEQVF. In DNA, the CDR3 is TGTGCCAGCAGCCGTGGTCTAGCGGGCCCATCATGGCATGAGCAGGTCTTC.

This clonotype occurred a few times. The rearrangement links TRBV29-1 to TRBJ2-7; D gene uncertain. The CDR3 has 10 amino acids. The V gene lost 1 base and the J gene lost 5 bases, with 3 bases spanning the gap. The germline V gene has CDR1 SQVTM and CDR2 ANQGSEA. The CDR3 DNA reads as TGCAGCGTTGAAGGGGACGAGCAGTACTTC. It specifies CSVEGDEQYF.

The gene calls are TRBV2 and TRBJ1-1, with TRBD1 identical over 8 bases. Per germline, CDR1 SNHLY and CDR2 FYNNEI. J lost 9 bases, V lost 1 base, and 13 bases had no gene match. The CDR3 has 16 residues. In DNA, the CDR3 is TGTGCCAGCAGTGAAGTGTATTGGGACAGGTCGTGGAAAGCTTTCTTT. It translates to CASSEVYWDRSWKAFF. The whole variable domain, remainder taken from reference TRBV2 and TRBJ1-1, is EPEVTQTPSHQVTQMGQEVILRCVPISNHLYFYWYRQILGQKVEFLVSFYNNEISEKSEIFDDQFSVERPDGSNFTLKIRSTKLEDSAMYFCASSEVYWDRSWKAFFGQGTRLTVV.